The 25 T cell receptor beta chains reported below all come from one sample, sequenced in a study of T cells after yellow fever vaccination. A single record per CDR3 protein comes from TCRdb applying MiXCR to the 5' RACE reads. The sample consists of about 74,000 distinct CDR3 sequences, more than 5.5% of them appearing once. Specimen: CD8+ T cells sorted from PBMCs, collected 5 days after the first yellow fever vaccination. These TCRs come from a man aged 18 to 29 who received the YFV17D yellow fever vaccine.

This clonotype was seen ten or more times. The V call is TRBV4-2, the J call TRBJ2-1, with D perhaps matching TRBD1 (6 bases). This CDR3 spans 14 amino acids. Deletions cut 3 bases from V and 3 bases from J, with 9 bases between. CDR1 is LGHNA, CDR2 YNFKEQ, per germline. CDR3 region: CASSHRGDYNEQFF. The CDR3 nucleotides are TGTGCCAGCAGCCACAGGGGTGACTACAATGAGCAGTTCTTC.

Ten or more counts support this clonotype. The chain uses TRBV5-1 and TRBJ2-2; weak D call: TRBD2 (5 bases). Trimming removed 0 bases from V and 5 bases from J, with 11 bases in between. The CDR3 runs to 15 residues. Germline V gene sequence: CDR1 SGHRS, CDR2 YFSETQ. CDR3 DNA sequence: TGCGCCAGCAGCTTGGAAGGGTGGAGGACCGGGGAGCTGTTTTTT. It codes for CASSLEGWRTGELFF.

The chain joins TRBV4-3 to TRBJ2-3; D remains unclear. Trimming cost V 5 bases and J 1 base, with 13 bases left between them. The CDR3 is 15 amino acids. CDR1 and CDR2 (germline): LGHNA, YSLEER. The CDR3 DNA reads as TGCGCCAGCAGCTCGCCGCTGAACGGCACAGATACGCAGTATTTT. Amino acid sequence: CASSSPLNGTDTQYF.

This clonotype was seen repeatedly, ten times or more. The chain employs TRBV12-3 or TRBV12-4 and TRBJ2-5; D possibly uses TRBD1 or TRBD2 (5 bases each). V lost 1 base and J 5 bases, leaving 14 bases between the germline ends. The CDR3 has 15 amino acids. DNA for the CDR3: TGTGCCAGCAGTTTAGGTGGCGGGTGGGGGGAGACCCAGTACTTC. Its translation is CASSLGGGWGETQYF.

The V call is TRBV4-3, the J call TRBJ1-6; D is unresolved. V dropped 6 bases and J dropped 7 bases, with 10 bases sitting between them. CDR1 is LGHNA and CDR2 is YSLEER in the germline V gene. This CDR3 comprises 13 residues. The CDR3 is CASSHLDNSPLHF. As DNA, the CDR3 is TGCGCCAGCAGTCACCTGGACAATTCACCCCTCCACTTT.

Many counts were recorded for this clonotype. The J gene is TRBJ2-1, the V gene TRBV2; D may be TRBD1 or TRBD2 (6 bases each). CDR1 and CDR2 from the germline V gene are SNHLY and FYNNEI. The CDR3 covers 12 residues. V was trimmed by 8 bases and J by 8 bases, leaving 13 bases between them. The CDR3 DNA sequence: TGTGCCAGCGACGGAGGGGGAGATGAGCAGTTCTTC. Its translation is CASDGGGDEQFF.

Ten or more counts support this clonotype. The V gene is TRBV7-2, the J gene TRBJ2-3, with D unresolved. This CDR3 comprises 14 residues. Germline CDR1 reads SGHTA; CDR2 reads FQGNSA. The V and J ends lost 0 bases and 4 bases respectively, with 8 bases between them. The CDR3 here is CASSLAGPADTQYF. The CDR3 DNA sequence: TGTGCCAGCAGCTTAGCCGGGCCCGCAGATACGCAGTATTTT.

This chain joins TRBV4-1 and TRBJ2-3; maybe TRBD2 (6 bases). Germline V gene lookup returns CDR1 MGHRA and CDR2 YSYEKL. Trimming stripped 2 bases from V and 0 bases from J, with 9 bases between. The CDR3 totals 15 residues. The CDR3 spells CASSQRGSSTDTQYF. The CDR3 bases are TGCGCCAGCAGCCAACGGGGGTCTAGCACAGATACGCAGTATTTT.

V usage is TRBV27 and J usage is TRBJ2-1, with 7 bases that match TRBD1. The CDR3 is 15 amino acids. Germline CDR1 is MNHEY and CDR2 is SMNVEV (reference sequence). J lost 4 bases, V lost 2 bases, and 5 bases had no gene match. CDR3 sequence: CASSLPPGQYNEQFF. CDR3 bases: TGTGCCAGCAGTTTACCCCCGGGACAGTACAATGAGCAGTTCTTC.

This clonotype was seen a handful of times. The chain combines TRBV20-1 with TRBJ2-5, with 8 bases fitting TRBD2. Per the germline V gene, CDR1 is DFQATT and CDR2 is SNEGSKA (reference sequence). This CDR3 region has 15 residues. The J segment lost 1 base and the V segment lost 3 bases, leaving 7 bases of the junction unmatched. CDR3 DNA: TGCAGTGCTAGGAGGCGGGGGGACTTCCAAGAGACCCAGTACTTC. It yields the protein CSARRRGDFQETQYF.

Remarks on this clonotype: An end of the junction differs from the germline gene, which may be a read error. V and J are TRBV7-9 and TRBJ2-3; D assignment may be TRBD1 or TRBD2 (6 bases each). The CDR3 contains 15 residues. CDR1 is SEHNR and CDR2 is FQNEAQ in the germline V gene (reference sequence). CDR3 coding DNA: TGTGCCAGCAGCCCCCTCGGGGGCCGGACCGATACGCACTATTTT. Translation: CASSPLGGRTDTHYF.

For this clonotype: It is unclear where the CDR3 begins or ends on the DNA, so no DNA is shown, and the CDR3 is as TCRdb lists it. The V call is TRBV9, the J call TRBJ2-5; the D segment call TRBD1 is taken from the table without a DNA check. Germline V lookup: CDR1 SGDLS, CDR2 YYNGEE. The CDR3 comprises 13 residues, both ends counted. The CDR3 here is CASSVGGGTGRNF.

This sequence joins TRBV4-3 and TRBJ2-1; no firm D call. The CDR3 length is 15 residues. The germline V and J ends were trimmed by 3 bases and 2 bases, with 11 bases remaining between them. The germline V gene encodes CDR1 LGHNA and CDR2 YSLEER. CDR3 amino acids: CASSQARVAYNEQFF. For the CDR3, the DNA is TGCGCCAGCAGCCAGGCTAGGGTCGCCTACAATGAGCAGTTCTTC.

This clonotype was detected many times. In nucleotides, the CDR3 is TGTGCCACCAGTGACTACAGGGCCACCGGGGAGCTGTTTTTT. Protein product: CATSDYRATGELFF. The V call is TRBV24-1, the J call TRBJ2-2; perhaps TRBD1 as D (6 bases). Trimming removed 4 bases at V and 4 bases at J, with 9 bases between. Germline V gives CDR1 KGHDR, CDR2 SFDVKD. The CDR3 covers 14 residues.

This clonotype was picked up a small number of times. V gene TRBV7-9 combines with J gene TRBJ2-1, with 7 bases that match TRBD2. Per germline, CDR1 SEHNR and CDR2 FQNEAQ (reference sequence). V trimming: 4 bases; J trimming: 6 bases; junction bases outside the gene matches: 15. CDR3 length: 17 residues. The CDR3 DNA sequence: TGTGCCAGCAGCTCAATCGACGGGGAGGGTCGGGGCAATGAGCAGTTCTTC. Amino acid sequence: CASSSIDGEGRGNEQFF.

This clonotype was seen more than once but under ten times. V is TRBV6-5 and J is TRBJ1-4, with 12 nucleotides matching TRBD1. CDR1 and CDR2 (germline): MNHEY, SVGAGI. Losses at the gene ends were 7 bases for V and 12 bases for J; bases not matched to a gene: 12. The CDR3 has 15 amino acids. The CDR3 DNA reads as TGTGCCAGCACGCAATCCGGGACAGGGGGCGAAGAACTGTTTTTT. As protein: CASTQSGTGGEELFF.

V is TRBV27 and J is TRBJ2-5; D possibly corresponds to TRBD2 (5 bases). Trimming cost V 0 bases and J 5 bases, with 13 bases left between them. Germline CDR1 reads MNHEY; CDR2 reads SMNVEV (reference sequence). The CDR3 runs to 15 residues. The CDR3 DNA reads as TGTGCCAGCAGTTTATCAGAAGTACCTAGCGAGACCCAGTACTTC. Protein: CASSLSEVPSETQYF.

The CDR3 sequence: CASSEGGPSYEQYF. CDR3 sequence (DNA): TGCGCCAGCAGCGAGGGGGGTCCCTCCTACGAGCAGTACTTC. The chain employs TRBV5-1 and TRBJ2-7; D possibly uses TRBD1 or TRBD2 (6 bases each). This CDR3 is built from 14 residues. V lost 4 bases and J lost 0, with 11 bases in between. The germline gives CDR1 SGHRS, CDR2 YFSETQ.

This clonotype came up many times. V usage is TRBV4-2 and J usage is TRBJ2-2, with D perhaps TRBD2 (6 bases). V dropped 1 base and J dropped 1 base, with 7 bases sitting between them. The CDR3 is 15 residues long. Per germline, CDR1 LGHNA and CDR2 YNFKEQ. The CDR3 nucleotides are TGTGCCAGCAGCCAAGTGGAGGGGAACACCGGGGAGCTGTTTTTT. It specifies CASSQVEGNTGELFF.

The V call is TRBV4-3, the J call TRBJ1-1; D is perhaps TRBD1 (6 bases). V lost 0 bases to trimming and J lost 4 bases, with 12 bases between them. The CDR3 is made up of 15 amino acids. Germline V gene lookup returns CDR1 LGHNA and CDR2 YSLEER. CDR3 nucleotides: TGCGCCAGCAGCCAAGATCTGGGCAGGGGCACTGAAGCTTTCTTT. Its translation is CASSQDLGRGTEAFF.

This clonotype occurred many times. V usage is TRBV19 and J usage is TRBJ2-7; D uncertain. V was shortened by 10 bases and J by 4 bases, with 11 bases between the two germline ends. Germline CDR1 LNHDA, CDR2 SQIVND (reference sequence). The length of the CDR3 is 11 residues. The CDR3 protein is CATTSGYEQYF. CDR3 sequence (DNA): TGTGCCACCACTTCAGGTTACGAGCAGTACTTC.

This clonotype was observed a few times. The rearrangement links TRBV4-3 to TRBJ2-5, with D perhaps being TRBD1 or TRBD2 (7 bases each). V was clipped by 0 bases and J by 2 bases, with 19 bases between them. CDR1 is LGHNA, CDR2 YSLEER, per germline. The length of the CDR3 is 18 residues. CDR3 loop: CASSQELGGRGLQETQYF. The CDR3 region has the DNA TGCGCCAGCAGCCAAGAATTGGGAGGGAGGGGGCTACAAGAGACCCAGTACTTC.

This clonotype was detected a few times. The V and J genes are TRBV6-2 or TRBV6-3 and TRBJ1-1; a weak D match, TRBD1 (5 bases). V gave up 6 bases and J gave up 6 bases, with 23 bases separating them. Per germline, CDR1 MNHEY and CDR2 SVGEGT. CDR3 size: 16 residues. The CDR3, as DNA: TGTGCCAGCAGCGGACATGGCACTCAGGGTTTCGCTGAAGCTTTCTTT. Its translation: CASSGHGTQGFAEAFF.

A few counts support this clonotype. The rearrangement links TRBV7-9 to TRBJ1-2; the D is unclear. Trimming took off 5 bases at V and 1 base at J, with 14 bases between the two ends. From germline, CDR1 is SEHNR and CDR2 FQNEAQ (reference sequence). The CDR3 extends over 15 amino acids. In nucleotides, the CDR3 is TGTGCCAGCAGCCCGTTCTCGGGGATTAACTATGGCTACACCTTC. This translates into CASSPFSGINYGYTF.

This chain uses TRBV12-3 or TRBV12-4 with TRBJ2-2, with 11 bases fitting TRBD2. Trimming cost V 8 bases and J 4 bases; bases outside gene matches: 6. The CDR3 is 15 residues long. The CDR3: CASVVAGGPTGELFF. CDR3 coding DNA: TGTGCCAGCGTGGTAGCGGGGGGGCCCACCGGGGAGCTGTTTTTT.